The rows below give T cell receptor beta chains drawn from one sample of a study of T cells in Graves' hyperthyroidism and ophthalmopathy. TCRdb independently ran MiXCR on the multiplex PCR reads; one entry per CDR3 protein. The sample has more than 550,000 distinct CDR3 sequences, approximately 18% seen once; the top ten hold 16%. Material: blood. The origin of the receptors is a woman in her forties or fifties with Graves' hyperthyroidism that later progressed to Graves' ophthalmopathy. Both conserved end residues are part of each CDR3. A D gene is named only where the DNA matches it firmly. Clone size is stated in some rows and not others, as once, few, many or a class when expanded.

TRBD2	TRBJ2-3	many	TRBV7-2	TGTGCCAGCAGCTGGAGGGGAGGCGGGGGGTCGGTCGCAGATACGCAGTATTTT	CASSWRGGGGSVADTQYF
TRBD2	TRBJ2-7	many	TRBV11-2	TGTGCCAGCAGCCCGGTCATAGCGGGACCCTCCTACGAGCAGTACTTC	CASSPVIAGPSYEQYF
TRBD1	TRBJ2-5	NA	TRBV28	TGTGCCAGCAGTTCGGCCGGGACAGGGGTAGAGACCCAGTACTTC	CASSSAGTGVETQYF
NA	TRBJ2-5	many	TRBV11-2	TGTGCCAGCAGTGCAAACAGAGGACAAGAGACCCAGTACTTC	CASSANRGQETQYF
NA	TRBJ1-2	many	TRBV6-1	TGTGCCAGCAGCGTAACAGGGAATTCCCCCTATGGCTACACCTTC	CASSVTGNSPYGYTF
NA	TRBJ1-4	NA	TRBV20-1	TGCAGTGCTAGAGATCATCTGAGGGGGGCTAATGAAAAACTGTTTTTT	CSARDHLRGANEKLFF
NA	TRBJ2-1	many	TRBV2	TGTGCCAGCAGGGTTTGGTATGAGCAGTTCTTC	CASRVWYEQFF
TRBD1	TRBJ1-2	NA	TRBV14	TGTGCCAGCAGCCAAGCGGGGACAGGGGGGCCCCTAAACTATGGCTACACCTTC	CASSQAGTGGPLNYGYTF
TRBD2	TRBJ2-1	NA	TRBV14	TGTGCCAGCAGTCCAATCGGGGGGGCCAGCAATGAGCAGTTCTTC	CASSPIGGASNEQFF
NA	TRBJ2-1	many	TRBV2	TGTGCCAGCAGGCCTGAAGGGAAGAGCTCCTACAATGAGCAGTTCTTC	CASRPEGKSSYNEQFF
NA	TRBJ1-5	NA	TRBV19	TGTGCCAGTACTCCCTGGGAGGGAGGCAATCAGCCCCAGCATTTT	CASTPWEGGNQPQHF
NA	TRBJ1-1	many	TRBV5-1	TGTGCCAGCAGTCTGACAGCGAACACTGAAGCTTTCTTT	CASSLTANTEAFF
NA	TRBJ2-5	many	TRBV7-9	TGTGCCAGCAGCCCGGTGGGGTATGAGACCCAGTACTTC	CASSPVGYETQYF
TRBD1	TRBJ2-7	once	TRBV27	TGTGCCAGCAGTTCTCCGGGACAGGGGAACCACGAGCAGTACTTC	CASSSPGQGNHEQYF
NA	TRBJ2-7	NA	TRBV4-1	TGCGCCAGCAGCCAAGAGGCAGGGTTTCCCTACGAGCAGTACTTC	CASSQEAGFPYEQYF
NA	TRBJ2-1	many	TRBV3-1	TGTGCCAGCAGCCACCGAGAGGGCCATGAGCAGTTCTTC	CASSHREGHEQFF
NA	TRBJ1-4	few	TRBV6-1	TGTGCCAGCAGTGCCCTAGACGCCTTTGGAGAAAAACTGTTTTTT	CASSALDAFGEKLFF
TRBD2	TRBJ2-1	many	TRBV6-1	TGTGCCAGCAGTGTACTAGCGGGGGGGTACAATGAGCAGTTCTTC	CASSVLAGGYNEQFF
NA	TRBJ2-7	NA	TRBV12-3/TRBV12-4	TGTGCCAGCAGTTTAGGGACGACAGTGAGGGTGGGGGAGGCCTACTACGAGCAGTACTTC	CASSLGTTVRVGEAYYEQYF
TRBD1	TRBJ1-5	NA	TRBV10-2	TGCGCCAGCAGTGAGAGGGGGCTTCAGCCCCAGCATTTT	CASSERGLQPQHF
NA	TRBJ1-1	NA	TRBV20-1	TGCAGTGCCCCCAGCCAGCGGGAGGGCGCTGAAGCTTTCTTT	CSAPSQREGAEAFF
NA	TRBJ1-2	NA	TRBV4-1	TGCGCCAGCAGCCGAGGACAGTTCTATGGCTACACCTTC	CASSRGQFYGYTF
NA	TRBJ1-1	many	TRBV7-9	TGTGCCAGCAGTTACGGGACACAGAACACTGAAGCTTTCTTT	CASSYGTQNTEAFF
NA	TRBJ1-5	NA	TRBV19	TGTGCCAGTAGTAGCCCTCCTGGACCGGCAAATCAGCCCCAGCATTTT	CASSSPPGPANQPQHF
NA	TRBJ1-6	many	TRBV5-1	TGCGCCAGCAGCTTGCTACGGCCAGGGATGAATTCACCCCTCCACTTT	CASSLLRPGMNSPLHF
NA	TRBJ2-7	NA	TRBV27	TGTGCCAGCAGGCCTTCCGGGGCTCCACCCTACGAGCAGTACTTC	CASRPSGAPPYEQYF
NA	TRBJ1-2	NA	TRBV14	TGTGCCAGCAGCCAAGATTTAGGACGCGCGGGACGTGGCTACACCTTC	CASSQDLGRAGRGYTF
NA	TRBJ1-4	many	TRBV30	TGTGCCTGGAGTGTACGGCAGGATCCTGAAAAACTGTTTTTT	CAWSVRQDPEKLFF
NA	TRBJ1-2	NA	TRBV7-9	TGTGCCAGCAGCTCCGCCGGAGAAGGCTACACCTTC	CASSSAGEGYTF
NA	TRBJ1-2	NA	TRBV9	TGTGCCAGCAGCGTAGGTCAGCCCCATGGCTACGCCTTC	CASSVGQPHGYAF
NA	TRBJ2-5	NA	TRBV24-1	TGTGCCACCAGTGATCCTGGCCAAGAGACCCAGTACTTC	CATSDPGQETQYF
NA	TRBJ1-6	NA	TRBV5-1	TGCGCCAGCAGCAGCACCCAGAACCGGAATTCACCCCTCCACTTT	CASSSTQNRNSPLHF
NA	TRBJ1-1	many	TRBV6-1	TGTGCCAGCAGATCGACTGGGAACACTGAAGCTTTCTTT	CASRSTGNTEAFF
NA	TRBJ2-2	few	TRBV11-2	TGTGCCAGCAGCTTAGGAGAGATGGTCGCGAACACCGGGGAGCTGTTTTTT	CASSLGEMVANTGELFF
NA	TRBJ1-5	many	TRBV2	TGTGCCAGCAGGGGGGTGAGGGGGAATCAGCCCCAGCATTTT	CASRGVRGNQPQHF
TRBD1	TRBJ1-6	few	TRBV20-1	TGCAGTGCTTCCGCGGACAGGGAGGACAATTCACCCCTCCACTTT	CSASADREDNSPLHF
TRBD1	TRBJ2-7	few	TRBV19	TGTGCCAGTAGTACACAGGGGGCGCACGGGCAGTACTTC	CASSTQGAHGQYF
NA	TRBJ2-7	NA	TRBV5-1	TGCGCCAGCAGCTTGGTCGGTTTTTACGAGCAGTACTTC	CASSLVGFYEQYF
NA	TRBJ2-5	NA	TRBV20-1	TGCAGTGCTCGCCAGAGCGACTGGAGGGAGACCCAGTACTTC	CSARQSDWRETQYF
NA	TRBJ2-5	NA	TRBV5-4	TGTGCCAGCAGCAAGGAAACGGACGGCCAAGAGACCCAGTACTTC	CASSKETDGQETQYF
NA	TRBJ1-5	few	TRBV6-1	TGTGCCAGCAGCCCCCGGGCCCAGAATCTAGGGAATCAGCCCCAGCATTTT	CASSPRAQNLGNQPQHF
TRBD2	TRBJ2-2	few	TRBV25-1	TGTGCCAGCCTCCCCCCCCGGACTAGCGGGGGCAGCACCGGGGAGCTGTTTTTT	CASLPPRTSGGSTGELFF
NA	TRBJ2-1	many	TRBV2	TGTGCCAGCAGTGGGCTAGCTTGGAATGAGCAGTTCTTC	CASSGLAWNEQFF
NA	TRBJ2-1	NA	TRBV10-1	TGCGCCAGCGGGGACCACAGGTTGGGTGAGCAGTTCTTC	CASGDHRLGEQFF
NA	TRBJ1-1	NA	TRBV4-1	TGCGCCAGCAGCCAAGATCTCCTGAACACTGAAGCTTTCTTT	CASSQDLLNTEAFF